This record concerns one T cell receptor (beta chain) sequence. This clone was detected a few times. The target of this receptor is not known. No base-level quality is on record; no much larger clone is a single base apart. The cohort comprised 710 or so healthy bone marrow donors. At the time of sampling, all cohort members were nominally healthy, though unrecorded immune exposures were likely present. The donor tested CMV seropositive, placing the donor among the approximately 290 seropositive members of the cohort. Every donor gave a peripheral blood sample, and the peripheral blood mononuclear cells from that sample were used for TCR beta sequencing. The Qiagen DNeasy Blood Extraction Kit was used to extract genomic DNA from the blood cell samples. These data belong to a study of cytomegalovirus exposure and HLA in healthy donors (dated by TCRdb to the late 2010s). About the study as a whole: An earlier analysis of roughly 500 of the donors reported over 250 Gb of sequence data and 117 million unique TCR beta sequences obtained from 150 million to 200 million T cells. Of the roughly 400 genotyped donors, approximately 81% were placed in the genetic ancestry cluster associated with self-reported Caucasian donors. Alongside the repertoire data, information on donor age, sex, ethnicity and CMV serostatus was compiled. The number of typed donors differed by locus: about 629-630 for A, B, C, DRB1 and DQB1; approximately 520 for DQA1; over 600 for DPA1; and 400 to 480 for DPB1. The study aimed to test whether cataloging public T cell receptors could reveal signatures of past pathogen exposure. Roughly five DR-DQ haplotypes were handled as single units for association and clustering because linkage in the cohort was strong. Using immunosequencing, the study profiled T cell repertoires from about 620 subjects and related those repertoires to cytomegalovirus serostatus. An early release covering roughly 600 HLA-typed donors comprised about 300 gigabases of sequencing data and around 80 million unique TCR sequences. In a later analysis, previously published TCR beta repertoires from 666 donors were re-analyzed and high-resolution HLA genotyping was added so that TCR occurrence patterns could be studied. The study combined high-throughput TCR immunosequencing, statistical association of individual TCRs with disease status, and machine learning to predict cytomegalovirus infection status. Along with the approximately 650-subject first cohort, a separate validation cohort of over 90 different subjects was used. An earlier analysis of some 500 of the donors applied high-throughput TCR beta sequencing to assess whether each TCR beta V gene segment acted as functional or pseudogenic. In the later analysis, no new phenotypic data were used to find candidate immune exposures; instead, reliance was placed on TCR beta sequences and their occurrence across donors. Class I and class II HLA loci were covered by the typing at four-digit resolution. Among about 400 genotyped donors of the cohort, an average of around 220,000 unique TCR beta nucleotide sequences was sequenced per donor, of which 15% to 20% were non-productive. Every discovery cohort repertoire had been produced on one sequencing platform. Genome-wide SNP genotypes for about 65% of the 666 donors were used in a later genetic analysis, which treated that subset as a discovery cohort.

The library came from the immunoSEQ multiplex PCR assay. For the multiplex PCR, a mixture combining 60 forward primers for TCR Vbeta segments and 13 reverse primers for TCR Jbeta segments was used. The CDR3 region of rearranged TCR beta genes was amplified from genomic DNA with a multiplex PCR assay. Amplified TCR beta libraries were sequenced as 87-base-pair reads on the Illumina HiSeq System. As for the authors' bioinformatics: A later analysis tallied some 79 million unique TCR beta chains across the 610 or so repertoires, and around 10 million of those chains were shared by two or more donors. Raw reads were error-corrected and collapsed into unique sequences with a nearest-neighbor algorithm that merged closely related sequences to remove PCR and sequencing errors. Alignment of CDR3 sequences to IMGT reference sequences was used to assign V, D and J gene segments. For a sequence to be retained, at least a six-nucleotide match to both a V gene segment and a J gene segment was required. A rearrangement was called productive if the CDR3 had no stop codons and remained in frame with V and J, and every other rearrangement was called non-productive. CDR3 was defined according to IMGT convention as the region running from the second conserved V-encoded cysteine to the conserved J-encoded phenylalanine. The earlier analysis of 587 of the donors excluded sequences that lacked an unambiguous match to a single V gene segment. An earlier analysis of 450 to 650 of the donors called V segments functional above 56.7% productive rearrangements and segregating when the between-donor standard deviation exceeded 5%. A statistical classification framework was developed to diagnose cytomegalovirus status using the catalog of TCR beta chain sequences. In a later analysis, V and J genes were assigned by comparing TCR nucleotide sequences against IMGT/GENE-DB human TR gene sequences. A later analysis assigned CDR3 sequences and most-parsimonious VDJ recombination scenarios with the TCRdist pipeline. A later analysis defined each TCR beta chain by its CDR3 amino acid sequence plus V-gene family, and excluded reads lacking a unique V-gene family. As a way to deal with suspected cross-contamination and a sequencing artifact, a later analysis dropped roughly 600 nucleotide sequences that were highly shared and had low generation probability. For each public chain, a later analysis derived a clonal expansion index from normalized ranks of inferred template counts within each repertoire. Generation probabilities in a later analysis came from a VDJ recombination model fitted to out-of-frame rearrangements, and those results were checked against IGoR. In a later analysis, TCR-TCR, TCR-HLA and TCR-CMV co-occurrence was scored with hypergeometric tests, and a repertoire-size bias correction was applied to TCR pairs. A later analysis estimated false discovery rates by permuting HLA or CMV assignments 20 times. A later analysis grouped co-occurring TCRs with DBSCAN, adding TCRdist sequence similarity when clustering within HLA-allele-positive subsets. For co-occurrence clustering, repertoires with fewer than 30,000 or more than 120,000 public chains were excluded, along with roughly 5 repertoires with anomalous nucleotide sharing. TCRdb stores this immuneACCESS table with in-frame sequences only. Part of the clones is absent; in the studies checked, under half of the shortfall reflects unresolved V genes, and no reason is known for the rest. V and J calls and clone size are as listed in that table; D and trimming were resolved from the DNA. The sample contains about 190,000 clones, more than 75% of them found a single time. The ten largest clones add up to 2% to 3% of the sample.

What the study reported, not specific to this receptor: The study listed approximately 150 TCR beta chains as associated with cytomegalovirus. In a later analysis, TCR association rates were found to vary across HLA loci, with the most associated TCRs seen for DRB1 alleles and the fewest for HLA-C alleles. In a later analysis, HLA-associated TCR beta chains were found to be more clonally expanded and to have lower generation probabilities than equally common non-associated chains. Assigning TCR associations to individual alleles was difficult when HLA alleles, especially DR and DQ, strongly co-occurred. Some IMGT-functional V segments, including TRBV6-2 and TRBV6-3, could not be told apart with the 87-base-pair reads, so those segments were excluded. The classifier was reported to diagnose cytomegalovirus status with high specificity and sensitivity in both the original cohort and the validation cohort. The authors suggested that the approach could potentially be generalized to other disease states and immunological phenotypes. The presence/absence analyses assumed that sequencing depth was roughly uniform across donors, and that assumption may not be true. Specific HLA alleles were associated with roughly 17,000 TCR beta sequences at a false discovery rate of 0.05 in a later analysis. A further reported finding was that TCR beta sequences accurately predicted the HLA-A and HLA-B alleles for most subjects in the first cohort. A few of the identified cytomegalovirus-associated TCR beta chains were confirmed in vitro to be specific for cytomegalovirus antigens. Over 15 rarely observed V segments, including chromosome 9 orphons, were excluded from the earlier analysis of approximately 500 of the donors because counts were too low. While some public TCRs were present in many individuals, most TCR sequences turned up only very rarely across donors. According to a later genetic analysis, donors in an Asian-associated ancestry cluster had fewer N-insertions in productive TCRs than the approximately 650-donor mean. Correlated functional status among segregating V segments might reflect linkage disequilibrium, but an unknown experimental factor could not be ruled out. According to a later analysis, most CMV-associated TCR beta chains appeared to be HLA-restricted, and the HLA associations seemed to be driven largely by CMV exposure. Because HLA typing was unavailable for some donors at each locus, only the typed subset was used in association tests. In an earlier analysis of about 600 of the donors, most TCR beta V segments appeared in productive rearrangements about 87% or about 30% of the time, broadly matching IMGT annotations. V-gene and J-gene trimming of TCR beta chains was associated with a missense DCLRE1C variant in a later genetic analysis, and the association was replicated in an independent cohort. A cluster of highly shared sequence variants was judged likely to be a technical artifact of the sequencing pipeline. For the cohort, immune exposure information was limited to CMV serostatus. Only TCR beta chains were sequenced in this cohort, and the absence of alpha or paired-chain data limited detectable features. A later analysis reported that several top co-occurrence clusters appeared linked to parvovirus B19, influenza, CMV and Epstein-Barr virus.

From the cysteine through the phenylalanine, the CDR3 covers 16 amino acids. Just the 48-base CDR3 DNA is kept, in frame starting at base 1. CDR1 and CDR2 are read off the germline V gene as SGDLS and YYNGEE. Cut back by 3 bases and 3 bases, the V and J ends lie 18 bases apart. Sequenced sample: PBMCs. This receptor chain uses TRBV9 and TRBJ1-1; TRBD1 could be the D gene, as 6 bases match. This sequence originates from a woman between 50 and 59 years old in good health and CMV-seropositive. The CDR3 here reads CASSGRGGNVDTEAFF. The nucleotides are TGTGCCAGCAGCGGACGAGGGGGTAATGTCGACACTGAAGCTTTCTTT.